This TCR beta chain was obtained from a study of OX40 agonist ivuxolimab in advanced cancers. The repertoire was sequenced with immunoSEQ multiplex PCR; TCRdb's copy has only in-frame clones and lacks some. The repertoire holds almost 20,000 clones, with 80% to 90% as singletons. CDR3 length: 14 amino acids. Germline V gene sequence: CDR1 SNHLY, CDR2 FYNNEI. The V segment lost 5 bases and the J segment 3 bases; nucleotides outside the gene matches: 4. The chain uses TRBV2 and TRBJ1-5; 7 positions match TRBD1. The sequenced sample was CD4+ or CD8+ T cells sorted from blood, obtained in a trial of the OX40 agonist ivuxolimab. The clonotype was recovered from an adult with an advanced solid tumor such as melanoma, head and neck, liver or kidney cancer. The CDR3 protein is CASSLGTANQPQHF. CDR3 in DNA: TGTGCCAGCAGTCTTGGGACAGCCAATCAGCCCCAGCATTTT.